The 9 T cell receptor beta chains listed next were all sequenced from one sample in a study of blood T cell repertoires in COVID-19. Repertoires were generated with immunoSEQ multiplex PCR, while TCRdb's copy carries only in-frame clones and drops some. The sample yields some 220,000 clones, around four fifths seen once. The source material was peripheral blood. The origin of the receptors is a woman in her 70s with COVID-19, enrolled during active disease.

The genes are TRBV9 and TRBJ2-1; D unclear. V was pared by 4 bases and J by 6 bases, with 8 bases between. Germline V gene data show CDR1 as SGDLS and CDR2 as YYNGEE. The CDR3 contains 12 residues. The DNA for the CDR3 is TGTGCCAGCAGCCCGGCAGGCAATGAGCAGTTCTTC. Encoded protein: CASSPAGNEQFF.

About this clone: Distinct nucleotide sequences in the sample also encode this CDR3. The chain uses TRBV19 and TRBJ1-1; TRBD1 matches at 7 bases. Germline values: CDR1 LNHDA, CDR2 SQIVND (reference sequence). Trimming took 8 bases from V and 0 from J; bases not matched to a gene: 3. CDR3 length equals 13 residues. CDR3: CASRQGVNTEAFF. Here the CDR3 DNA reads TGTGCCAGTCGACAGGGTGTGAACACTGAAGCTTTCTTT.

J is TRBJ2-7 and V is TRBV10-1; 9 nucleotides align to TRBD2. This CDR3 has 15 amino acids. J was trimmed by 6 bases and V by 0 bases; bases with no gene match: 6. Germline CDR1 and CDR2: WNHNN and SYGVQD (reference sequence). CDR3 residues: CASSESRGRASEQYF. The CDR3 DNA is TGCGCCAGCAGTGAGTCTCGCGGGAGGGCATCCGAGCAGTACTTC.

CDR3 residues: CASTQNRGKPNYGYTF. The CDR3 coding sequence is TGTGCCAGCACGCAGAACAGGGGCAAGCCTAACTATGGCTACACCTTC. V usage is TRBV28 and J usage is TRBJ1-2; TRBD1 aligns across 7 bases. Germline loops: CDR1 MDHEN, CDR2 SYDVKM. This CDR3 comprises 16 residues. Trimming at V came to 7 bases and at J to 0 bases, leaving 11 bases not matched to a gene.

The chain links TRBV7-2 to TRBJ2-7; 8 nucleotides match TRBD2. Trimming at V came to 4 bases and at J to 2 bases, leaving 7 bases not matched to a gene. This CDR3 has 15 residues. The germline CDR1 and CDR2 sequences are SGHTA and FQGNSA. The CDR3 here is CASSSSGGSAYEQYF. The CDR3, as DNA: TGTGCCAGCAGCTCATCGGGAGGGAGCGCCTACGAGCAGTACTTC.

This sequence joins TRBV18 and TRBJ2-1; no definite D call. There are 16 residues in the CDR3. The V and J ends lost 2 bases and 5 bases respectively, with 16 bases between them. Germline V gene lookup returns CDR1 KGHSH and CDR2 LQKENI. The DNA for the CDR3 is TGTGCCAGCTCACCAGTCTCAGTAATTTCAAACAATGAGCAGTTCTTC. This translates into CASSPVSVISNNEQFF.

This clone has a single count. Here the CDR3 reads CASSSGGSTEAFF. For the CDR3, the DNA is TGTGCCAGCTCATCAGGGGGGAGCACTGAAGCTTTCTTT. The chain recombines TRBV18 with TRBJ1-1, with TRBD1 matching 7 bases. The germline V gene has CDR1 KGHSH and CDR2 LQKENI. The length of the CDR3 is 13 residues. V shed 5 bases, J shed 4 bases, and the junction held 4 bases outside the gene matches.

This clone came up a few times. The CDR3: CASSKTGDGSPLHF. For the CDR3, the DNA is TGCGCCAGCAGCAAGACAGGGGATGGGTCACCCCTCCACTTT. The chain employs TRBV5-1 and TRBJ1-6; 8 bases are a match to TRBD1. V was clipped by 4 bases and J by 10 bases; unmatched bases: 7. Germline CDR1 reads SGHRS; CDR2 reads YFSETQ. The CDR3 contains 14 residues.

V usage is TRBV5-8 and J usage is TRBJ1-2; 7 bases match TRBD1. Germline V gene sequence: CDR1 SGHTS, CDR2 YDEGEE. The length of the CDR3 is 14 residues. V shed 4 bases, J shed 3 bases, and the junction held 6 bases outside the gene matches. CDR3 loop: CASSIGTDDYGYTF. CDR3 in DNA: TGTGCCAGCAGCATAGGGACAGACGACTATGGCTACACCTTC.